The text below deals with one T cell receptor beta chain. These data belong to a study of control samples from healthy donors and cancer patients. Deletions cut 2 bases from V and 3 bases from J, with 4 bases between. Germline values: CDR1 MNHNY, CDR2 SVGAGI (reference sequence). The CDR3 is 12 amino acids. TCRdb's table, derived via immunoSEQ multiplex PCR, lists solely in-frame clones and lacks some. The sample has 110,000 to 150,000 clones; about 94% are singletons. This chain links TRBV6-6 with TRBJ2-5; the D is unclear. The sample comprised PBMCs. The TCR originated in a man in his sixties with colorectal cancer. The CDR3 reads CASSYGKETQYF. The CDR3 nucleotides read TGTGCCAGCAGTTACGGAAAAGAGACCCAGTACTTC.